This T cell receptor (beta chain) was captured by sequencing in a study of molecular identifiers for immune sequencing clone quantification. Sequencing libraries of naive CD8 cells derived from around 20,000 to 990,000 sorted cells with 10%, 30% or 50% RNA. Listed TCR primers and previously described methods were used for bulk TCR libraries. TCRdb recomputed calls from the PCR reads with MiXCR, one row per CDR3 protein. Of about 630,000 distinct CDR3 sequences in the sample, around 25% were seen once. Remarks on this clonotype: Antigen unknown. A read error may explain this, as a much larger clone is one base away.

This CDR3 spans 13 amino acids. Germline V gene data show CDR1 as SGHRS and CDR2 as YFSETQ. General study points: Among about a million naive cells, spiked Jurkat TCR RNA from a single cell was reportedly detectable.

V and J are TRBV5-1 and TRBJ2-5; 8 bases are a match to TRBD1. The TCR was taken from a human donor in good health. Some libraries in this study had Jurkat cell RNA spiked in. Input material: naive CD8+ T cells from blood, with Jurkat cell RNA spiked in. As for subset: FACS-sorted CD8+CD4-CCR7+CD45RA+ naive T cells. CDR3 bases: TGCACCAGCTGGGACAGGTATCAAGAGACCCAGTACTTC. Its translation: CTSWDRYQETQYF.